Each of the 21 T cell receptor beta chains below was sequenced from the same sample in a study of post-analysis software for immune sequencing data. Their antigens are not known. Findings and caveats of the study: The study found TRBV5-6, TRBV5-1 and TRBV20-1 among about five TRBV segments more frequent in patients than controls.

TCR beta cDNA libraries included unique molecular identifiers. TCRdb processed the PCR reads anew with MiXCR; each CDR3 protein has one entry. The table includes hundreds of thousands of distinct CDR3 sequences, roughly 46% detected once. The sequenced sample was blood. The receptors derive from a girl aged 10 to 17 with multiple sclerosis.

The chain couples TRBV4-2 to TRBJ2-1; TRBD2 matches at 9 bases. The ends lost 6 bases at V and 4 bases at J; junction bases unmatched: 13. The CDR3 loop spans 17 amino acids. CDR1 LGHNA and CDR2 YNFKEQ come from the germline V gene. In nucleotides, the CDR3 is TGTGCCAGCAGTTTTAGTAGCGGGAGCAGGGGGTACAATGAGCAGTTCTTC. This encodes CASSFSSGSRGYNEQFF.

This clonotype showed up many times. The CDR3, as DNA: TGTGCCATCAGTGAAGGGGACAGGGTTACCTACCTTGGCACAGATACGCAGTATTTT. This sequence encodes CAISEGDRVTYLGTDTQYF. The chain employs TRBV10-3 and TRBJ2-3; 9 nucleotides align to TRBD1. Per germline, CDR1 ENHRY and CDR2 SYGVKD. After removal of 3 bases from V and 1 base from J, the junction contained 14 bases not matched to a gene. CDR3 length: 19 amino acids.

CDR3 loop: CASSLGQRDTEAFF. The CDR3 DNA reads as TGCGCCAGCAGCTTGGGACAGCGGGACACTGAAGCTTTCTTT. This rearrangement joins TRBV5-1 to TRBJ1-1; D may be TRBD1 (5 bases). CDR1 is SGHRS and CDR2 is YFSETQ in the germline V gene. The CDR3 loop spans 14 amino acids. V gave up 0 bases and J gave up 3 bases, with 9 bases separating them.

The CDR3 DNA sequence: TGTGCCAGCAGTGAAGGACTAGCGGGGGCTGGTACGCAGTATTTT. Amino acid sequence: CASSEGLAGAGTQYF. This chain joins TRBV2 and TRBJ2-3; TRBD2 aligns across 12 bases. The CDR3 is 15 residues long. Germline V gene lookup returns CDR1 SNHLY and CDR2 FYNNEI. With 1 base clipped from V and 8 bases from J, the junction kept 4 bases outside the gene matches.

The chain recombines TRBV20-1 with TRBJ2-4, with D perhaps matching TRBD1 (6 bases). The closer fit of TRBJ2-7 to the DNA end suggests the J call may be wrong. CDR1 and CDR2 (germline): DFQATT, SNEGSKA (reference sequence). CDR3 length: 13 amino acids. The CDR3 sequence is CSARVGAPYEQYF. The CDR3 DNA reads TGCAGTGCTAGAGTGGGGGCCCCCTACGAGCAGTACTTC.

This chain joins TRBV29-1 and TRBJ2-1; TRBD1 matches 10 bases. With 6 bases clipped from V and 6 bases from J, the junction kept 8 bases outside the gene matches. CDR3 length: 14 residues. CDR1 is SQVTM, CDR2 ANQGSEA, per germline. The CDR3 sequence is CSVERDRGINEQFF. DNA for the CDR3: TGCAGCGTGGAAAGGGACAGGGGTATCAATGAGCAGTTCTTC.

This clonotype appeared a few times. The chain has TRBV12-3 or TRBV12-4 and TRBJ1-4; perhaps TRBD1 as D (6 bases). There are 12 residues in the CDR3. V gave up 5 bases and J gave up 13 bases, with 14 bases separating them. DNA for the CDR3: TGTGCCAGCAGTCGGACAGAGATGGGACTGTTTTTT. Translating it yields CASSRTEMGLFF.

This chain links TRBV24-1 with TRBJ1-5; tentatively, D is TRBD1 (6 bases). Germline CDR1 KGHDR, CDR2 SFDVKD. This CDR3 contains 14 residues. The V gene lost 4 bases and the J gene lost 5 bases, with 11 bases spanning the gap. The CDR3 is CATSDLNRDQPQHF. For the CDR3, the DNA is TGTGCCACCAGTGACCTAAACAGGGATCAGCCCCAGCATTTT.

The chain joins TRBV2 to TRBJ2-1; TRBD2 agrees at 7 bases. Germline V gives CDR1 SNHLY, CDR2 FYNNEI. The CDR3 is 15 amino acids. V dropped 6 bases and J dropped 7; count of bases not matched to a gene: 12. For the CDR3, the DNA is TGTGCCAGCAGCCCTGGGCGGGAGAGCTTTAATGAGCAGTTCTTC. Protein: CASSPGRESFNEQFF.

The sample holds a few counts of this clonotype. For the CDR3, the DNA is TGTGCCAGCAGCCAATTACAGGGGGCCACTGAAGCTTTCTTT. As protein: CASSQLQGATEAFF. The rearrangement joins TRBV6-6 to TRBJ1-1; 9 positions agree with TRBD1. The germline V gene has CDR1 MNHNY and CDR2 SVGAGI (reference sequence). This CDR3 region has 14 residues. The V gene end was trimmed by 6 bases and the J gene end by 4 bases; junction bases not matched to a gene: 6.

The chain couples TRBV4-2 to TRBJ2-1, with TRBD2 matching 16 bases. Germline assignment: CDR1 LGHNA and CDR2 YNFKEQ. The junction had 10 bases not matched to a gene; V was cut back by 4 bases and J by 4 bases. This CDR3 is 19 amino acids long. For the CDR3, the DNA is TGTGCCAGCAGCCCTTCCGGGACTAGCGGGGGGGGAGTATACAATGAGCAGTTCTTC. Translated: CASSPSGTSGGGVYNEQFF.

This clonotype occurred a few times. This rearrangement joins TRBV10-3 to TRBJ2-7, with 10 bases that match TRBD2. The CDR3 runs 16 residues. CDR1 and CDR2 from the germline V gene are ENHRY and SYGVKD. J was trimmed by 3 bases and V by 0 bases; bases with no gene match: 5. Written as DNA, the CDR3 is TGTGCCATCAGTGAGTCGTCTAGCGGGAGAGTCTACGAGCAGTACTTC. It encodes CAISESSSGRVYEQYF.

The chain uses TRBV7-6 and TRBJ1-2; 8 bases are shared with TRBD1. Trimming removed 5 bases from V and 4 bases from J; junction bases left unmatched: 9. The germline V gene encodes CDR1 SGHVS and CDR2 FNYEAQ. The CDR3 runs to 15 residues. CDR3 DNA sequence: TGTGCCAGCAGCGCCATGACAGGGGTTAGCTATGGCTACACCTTC. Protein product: CASSAMTGVSYGYTF.

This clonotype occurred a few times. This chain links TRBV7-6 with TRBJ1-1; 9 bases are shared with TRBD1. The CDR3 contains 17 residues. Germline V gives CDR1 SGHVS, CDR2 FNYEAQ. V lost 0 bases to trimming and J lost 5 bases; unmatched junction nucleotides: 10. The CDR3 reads CASSLAIPGTGHTEAFF. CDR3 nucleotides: TGTGCCAGCAGCTTAGCCATACCCGGGACAGGGCATACTGAAGCTTTCTTT.

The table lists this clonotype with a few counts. CDR3 residues: CASSDVRNEQFF. CDR3 coding DNA: TGTGCCAGCAGTGATGTTCGCAATGAGCAGTTCTTC. The chain has TRBV25-1 and TRBJ2-1; D call uncertain. Germline assignment: CDR1 MGHDK and CDR2 SYGVNS. V lost 3 bases to trimming and J lost 6 bases, with 6 bases between them. CDR3 length: 12 residues.

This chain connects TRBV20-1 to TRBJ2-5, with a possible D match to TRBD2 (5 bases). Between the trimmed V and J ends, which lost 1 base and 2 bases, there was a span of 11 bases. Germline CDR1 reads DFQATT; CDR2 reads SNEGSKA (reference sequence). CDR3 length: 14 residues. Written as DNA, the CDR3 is TGCAGTGCTAGAGTAGCGCGAGGGCAAGAGACCCAGTACTTC. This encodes CSARVARGQETQYF.

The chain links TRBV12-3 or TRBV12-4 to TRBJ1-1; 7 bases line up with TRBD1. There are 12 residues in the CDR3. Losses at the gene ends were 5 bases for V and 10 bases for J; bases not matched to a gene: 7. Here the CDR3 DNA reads TGTGCCAGCAGTGCACACAGGGGAACAGCTTTCTTT. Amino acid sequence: CASSAHRGTAFF.

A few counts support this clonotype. DNA of the CDR3: TGCGCCAGCAGCCAAGAAGCCGGGACTGCTTCCTACAATGAGCAGTTCTTC. This sequence encodes CASSQEAGTASYNEQFF. V gene TRBV4-1 combines with J gene TRBJ2-1; D may be TRBD2 (6 bases). This CDR3 spans 17 amino acids. V lost 0 bases to trimming and J lost 1 base, with 13 bases between them. CDR1 and CDR2 from the germline V gene are MGHRA and YSYEKL.

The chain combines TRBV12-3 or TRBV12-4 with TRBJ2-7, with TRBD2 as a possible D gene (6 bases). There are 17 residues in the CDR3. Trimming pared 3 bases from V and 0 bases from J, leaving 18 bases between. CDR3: CASSFGSGLRSSYEQYF. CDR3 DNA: TGTGCCAGCAGTTTTGGCTCGGGACTTCGAAGCTCCTACGAGCAGTACTTC.

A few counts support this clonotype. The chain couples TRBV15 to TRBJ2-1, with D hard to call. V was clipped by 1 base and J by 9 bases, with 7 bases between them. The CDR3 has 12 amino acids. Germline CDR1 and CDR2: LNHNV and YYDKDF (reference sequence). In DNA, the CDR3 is TGTGCCACCAGCAGAGTAAACGGTGAGCAGTTCTTC. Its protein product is CATSRVNGEQFF.

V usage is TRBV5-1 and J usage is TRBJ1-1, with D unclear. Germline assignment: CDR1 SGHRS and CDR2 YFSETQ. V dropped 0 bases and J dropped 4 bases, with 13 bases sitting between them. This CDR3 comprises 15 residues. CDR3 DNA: TGCGCCAGCAGCTTGGAGACGGCTTACATCACTGAAGCTTTCTTT. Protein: CASSLETAYITEAFF.